The 27 T cell receptor beta chains presented below share a single source sample, sequenced in a study of T cells in Graves' hyperthyroidism and ophthalmopathy. RNA transcripts served as the template for amplifying TCR beta CDR3 regions. The HTBI primer set served for first-round RT-PCR of the TCR CDR3. Via MiXCR, TCRdb re-called the multiplex PCR reads, giving one row per CDR3 protein. The sample lists under 400,000 distinct CDR3 sequences, more than 15% occurring once. The sample comprised blood. Source of these receptors: a woman aged 18-30 years with Graves' hyperthyroidism that later progressed to Graves' ophthalmopathy.

This clonotype was observed many times. The chain has TRBV13 and TRBJ2-7; 8 bases agree with TRBD1. The length of the CDR3 is 16 residues. Per germline, CDR1 PRHDT and CDR2 FYEKMQ (reference sequence). Trimming at V came to 6 bases and at J to 2 bases, leaving 12 bases not matched to a gene. CDR3 sequence: CASSFKGGQGTYEQYF. Written as DNA, the CDR3 is TGTGCCAGCAGTTTCAAGGGCGGACAGGGCACCTACGAGCAGTACTTC. Together with reference TRBV13 and TRBJ2-7, the CDR3 gives the full variable domain: AAGVIQSPRHLIKEKRETATLKCYPIPRHDTVYWYQQGPGQDPQFLISFYEKMQSDKGSIPDRFSAQQFSDYHSELNMSSLELGDSALYFCASSFKGGQGTYEQYFGPGTRLTVT.

This clonotype was detected many times. The chain couples TRBV5-4 to TRBJ1-2; D may be TRBD1 (6 bases). Trimming left V 0 bases short and J 4 bases short, with 10 bases between. CDR1 is SGHNT, CDR2 YYREEE, per germline (reference sequence). This CDR3 comprises 14 residues. The CDR3 loop reads CASSLGGQVYGYTF. CDR3 nucleotide sequence: TGTGCCAGCAGCTTGGGGGGGCAAGTCTATGGCTACACCTTC.

The V call is TRBV6-5, the J call TRBJ1-3, with a weak D call TRBD1 (5 bases). Germline lookup yields CDR1 MNHEY and CDR2 SVGAGI. The ends were cut back, 0 bases at V and 0 bases at J, with 9 bases in the middle. CDR3 length: 16 amino acids. The CDR3 sequence is CASSYSLGGSGNTIYF. The CDR3 DNA reads as TGTGCCAGCAGTTACTCACTTGGGGGCTCTGGAAACACCATATATTTT.

A few counts support this clonotype. V usage is TRBV7-3 and J usage is TRBJ2-2, with D tentatively TRBD1 (8 bases). The length of the CDR3 is 14 residues. Germline loops: CDR1 SGHTA, CDR2 FQGTGA. V was shortened by 5 bases and J by 5 bases, with 12 bases between the two germline ends. This chain's CDR3 is CASSDRGGTGELFF. In nucleotides, the CDR3 is TGTGCCAGCAGCGACAGGGGAGGGACCGGGGAGCTGTTTTTT. Based on the CDR3 plus reference TRBV7-3 and TRBJ2-2, the full variable domain is GAGVSQTPSNKVTEKGKYVELRCDPISGHTALYWYRQSLGQGPEFLIYFQGTGAADDSGLPNDRFFAVRPEGSVSTLKIQRTERGDSAVYLCASSDRGGTGELFFGEGSRLTVL.

In its sample, this clonotype was seen many times. The chain recombines TRBV6-4 with TRBJ2-2, with TRBD2 identical over 7 bases. This CDR3 comprises 14 residues. V was pared by 6 bases and J by 1 base, with 2 bases of the junction left unmatched. The germline CDR1 and CDR2 sequences are MRHNA and SNTAGT. CDR3: CASRPGGNTGELFF. The DNA for the CDR3 is TGTGCCAGCAGACCGGGAGGGAACACCGGGGAGCTGTTTTTT.

Many counts were recorded for this clonotype. The V call is TRBV7-2, the J call TRBJ2-1; 10 bases are shared with TRBD2. Germline assignment: CDR1 SGHTA and CDR2 FQGNSA. The V segment lost 5 bases and the J segment 8 bases; nucleotides outside the gene matches: 9. The CDR3 runs to 15 residues. The CDR3 sequence is CASSGASGRRYEQFF. The CDR3 nucleotides are TGTGCCAGCAGCGGCGCTAGCGGGAGACGCTATGAGCAGTTCTTC.

This clonotype was picked up a small number of times. The rearrangement uses TRBV6-2 or TRBV6-3 and TRBJ2-2, with D hard to call. The CDR3 is made up of 13 amino acids. The germline CDR1 and CDR2 sequences are MNHEY and SVGEGT. V was pared by 8 bases and J by 1 base, with 8 bases between. CDR3 sequence: CASGTMNTGELFF. CDR3 nucleotide sequence: TGTGCCAGCGGAACAATGAACACCGGGGAGCTGTTTTTT.

This clonotype was found a few times. This chain joins TRBV5-4 and TRBJ2-1; D tentatively reads TRBD1 or TRBD2 (5 bases each). CDR1 and CDR2 (germline): SGHNT, YYREEE (reference sequence). V dropped 5 bases and J dropped 6 bases, with 12 bases sitting between them. This CDR3 region has 13 residues. The CDR3 region is CASRMPGPNEQFF. The DNA for the CDR3 is TGTGCCAGCAGAATGCCGGGGCCCAATGAGCAGTTCTTC.

The CDR3, as DNA: TGCGCCAGCAGCTTCTCAACTAGCGCTTACCAAGAGACCCAGTACTTC. This encodes CASSFSTSAYQETQYF. The rearrangement uses TRBV5-1 and TRBJ2-5, with TRBD2 matching over 7 bases. The CDR3 totals 16 residues. The germline gives CDR1 SGHRS, CDR2 YFSETQ. Trimming took 2 bases from V and 0 from J; bases not matched to a gene: 7.

This clonotype was seen more than once but under ten times. The chain has TRBV9 and TRBJ2-3; D gene uncertain. V gave up 0 bases and J gave up 4 bases, with 9 bases separating them. CDR3 length: 14 residues. The germline V gene encodes CDR1 SGDLS and CDR2 YYNGEE. DNA for the CDR3: TGTGCCAGCAGCGTAGAGGTCAGCCCAGATACGCAGTATTTT. Its protein is CASSVEVSPDTQYF.

This clonotype was seen a few times. The chain links TRBV6-2 or TRBV6-3 to TRBJ2-2, with 8 bases fitting TRBD2. The CDR3 has 15 residues. The V segment lost 2 bases and the J segment 4 bases; nucleotides outside the gene matches: 3. The germline V gene encodes CDR1 MNHEY and CDR2 SVGEGT. Here the CDR3 reads CASSYPGGATGELFF. The CDR3, as DNA: TGTGCCAGCAGTTACCCGGGAGGGGCCACCGGGGAGCTGTTTTTT.

In this sample, this clonotype turned up a few times. V and J are TRBV3-1 and TRBJ1-3; D ambiguous. Trimming took 2 bases from V and 2 from J, leaving 10 bases between them. This CDR3 has 15 residues. Per the germline V gene, CDR1 is LGHDT and CDR2 is YNNKEL (reference sequence). Here the CDR3 reads CASSQSSPAGNTIYF. The CDR3, as DNA: TGTGCCAGCAGCCAATCCTCCCCCGCTGGAAACACCATATATTTT.

This clonotype was counted ten times or more. The J gene is TRBJ1-2, the V gene TRBV5-1; the D is unclear. The germline gives CDR1 SGHRS, CDR2 YFSETQ. Trimming left V 3 bases short and J 4 bases short, with 10 bases between. CDR3 length equals 13 residues. CDR3 nucleotide sequence: TGCGCCAGCAGCTCGGACCCAGGCTATGGCTACACCTTC. It translates to CASSSDPGYGYTF. Full variable domain (rest looked up from reference TRBV5-1 and TRBJ1-2): KAGVTQTPRYLIKTRGQQVTLSCSPISGHRSVSWYQQTPGQGLQFLFEYFSETQRNKGNFPGRFSGRQFSNSRSEMNVSTLELGDSALYLCASSSDPGYGYTFGSGTRLTVV.

This clonotype was detected only a few times. This chain connects TRBV7-3 to TRBJ2-1; 10 bases agree with TRBD2. In germline, CDR1 is SGHTA, CDR2 FQGTGA. With 2 bases clipped from V and 4 bases from J, the junction kept 5 bases outside the gene matches. The CDR3 has 16 amino acids. The CDR3 DNA reads as TGTGCCAGCAGCTTACTAGCGGGAGCGAGATACAATGAGCAGTTCTTC. This codes for CASSLLAGARYNEQFF.

This clonotype was observed at least ten times. V and J are TRBV20-1 and TRBJ2-7; 11 nucleotides match TRBD2. This CDR3 is built from 15 residues. V lost 3 bases and J lost 4; bases outside the gene matches: 8. Germline V gene sequence: CDR1 DFQATT, CDR2 SNEGSKA (reference sequence). The CDR3 spells CSARDLAGGPYEQYF. In DNA, the CDR3 is TGCAGTGCTAGGGACCTAGCGGGAGGTCCTTACGAGCAGTACTTC.

The sample holds many counts of this clonotype. The rearrangement links TRBV6-1 to TRBJ1-1, with D uncertain. The germline V gene encodes CDR1 MNHNS and CDR2 SASEGT. The CDR3 totals 15 residues. V was clipped by 7 bases and J by 4 bases, with 19 bases between them. DNA for the CDR3: TGTGCCAGCACCGAATGGGTCGGTGGGGTCACTGAAGCTTTCTTT. Translated, it gives CASTEWVGGVTEAFF.

The rearrangement links TRBV20-1 to TRBJ2-5, with 10 positions matching TRBD2. Germline CDR1 is DFQATT and CDR2 is SNEGSKA (reference sequence). This CDR3 has 15 amino acids. The ends lost 1 base at V and 1 base at J; junction bases unmatched: 3. The CDR3 DNA is TGCAGTGCTAGAGTAAGGACTAGCGGCCAAGAGACCCAGTACTTC. Protein: CSARVRTSGQETQYF.

This clonotype was recorded many times. V and J are TRBV20-1 and TRBJ2-3; 7 nucleotides agree with TRBD2. Trimming at V came to 5 bases and at J to 4 bases, leaving 24 bases not matched to a gene. Germline CDR1 reads DFQATT; CDR2 reads SNEGSKA (reference sequence). The CDR3 runs to 19 residues. CDR3 sequence reads: CSAPTLLAGALFSPDTQYF. In DNA form, the CDR3 reads TGCAGTGCTCCGACTCTCCTTGCGGGAGCCCTATTCTCCCCAGATACGCAGTATTTT.

The V and J genes are TRBV9 and TRBJ2-7; D gene uncertain. The CDR3 runs 14 residues. Trimming cost V 0 bases and J 5 bases, with 12 bases left between them. Per the germline V gene, CDR1 is SGDLS and CDR2 is YYNGEE. CDR3 bases: TGTGCCAGCAGCGTAGAGCATGAGGCCGACGAGCAGTACTTC. Protein product: CASSVEHEADEQYF.

This clonotype has at least ten counts. The rearrangement joins TRBV2 to TRBJ1-2; 7 nucleotides match TRBD1. The CDR3 has 14 residues. Trimming cost V 7 bases and J 5 bases; bases outside gene matches: 10. Germline lookup yields CDR1 SNHLY and CDR2 FYNNEI. The CDR3 protein is CASTGGGGGYGYTF. CDR3 bases: TGTGCCAGCACCGGAGGAGGGGGCGGGTATGGCTACACCTTC.

The chain carries TRBV5-6 and TRBJ1-2; no clear D. CDR1 and CDR2 from the germline V gene are SGHDT and YYEEEE. The CDR3 is 15 amino acids. Between the trimmed V and J ends, which lost 1 base and 3 bases, there was a span of 13 bases. CDR3 DNA: TGTGCCAGCAGCTTGTTTAGGGCGTTGGACTATGGCTACACCTTC. It is translated as CASSLFRALDYGYTF. The full variable domain, in which reference TRBV5-6 and TRBJ1-2 provide the parts outside the CDR3, is DAGVTQSPTHLIKTRGQQVTLRCSPKSGHDTVSWYQQALGQGPQFIFQYYEEEERQRGNFPDRFSGHQFPNYSSELNVNALLLGDSALYLCASSLFRALDYGYTFGSGTRLTVV.

This clonotype was observed many times. This chain connects TRBV2 to TRBJ2-7; D tentatively reads TRBD1 or TRBD2 (6 bases each). Trimming cost V 4 bases and J 6 bases, with 16 bases left between them. Germline V gene lookup returns CDR1 SNHLY and CDR2 FYNNEI. This CDR3 comprises 14 residues. The CDR3 nucleotides are TGTGCCAGCAGTGTTGGGGGGCGCTTAAGCGAGCAGTACTTC. Translation: CASSVGGRLSEQYF. Combining the CDR3 with reference TRBV2 and TRBJ2-7 gives the whole variable domain EPEVTQTPSHQVTQMGQEVILRCVPISNHLYFYWYRQILGQKVEFLVSFYNNEISEKSEIFDDQFSVERPDGSNFTLKIRSTKLEDSAMYFCASSVGGRLSEQYFGPGTRLTVT.

The chain couples TRBV7-9 to TRBJ1-6; 7 bases map to TRBD1. Germline CDR1 SEHNR, CDR2 FQNEAQ (reference sequence). The ends lost 4 bases at V and 10 bases at J; junction bases unmatched: 10. The CDR3 is made up of 15 amino acids. The CDR3 here is CASSSYGQENSPLHF. CDR3 nucleotide sequence: TGTGCCAGCAGCTCATATGGACAGGAAAACTCACCCCTCCACTTT.

CDR3 protein: CASSSGLAKGTGELFF. The CDR3 bases are TGTGCCAGCAGCTCCGGACTAGCGAAAGGCACCGGGGAGCTGTTTTTT. The chain employs TRBV5-5 and TRBJ2-2; 9 bases match TRBD2. V gave up 3 bases and J gave up 4 bases; unmatched junction bases: 7. The CDR3 runs 16 residues. CDR1 and CDR2 from the germline V gene are SGHKS and YYEKEE (reference sequence).

This clonotype was detected only a few times. This chain joins TRBV7-9 and TRBJ1-3; the D gene is possibly TRBD1 (6 bases). V shed 1 base and J shed 4 bases, with 20 bases lying between them. There are 18 residues in the CDR3. Germline-derived CDR1 and CDR2 are SEHNR and FQNEAQ (reference sequence). The CDR3 region is CASSLETGFFLTGNTIYF. CDR3 nucleotide sequence: TGTGCCAGCAGCTTAGAGACAGGCTTCTTCCTAACCGGAAACACCATATATTTT.

About this clonotype itself: The CDR3 end shows no conserved phenylalanine or tryptophan, and so a read error is likely. CDR3 sequence: CASSIRTGFGEKLFL. CDR3 bases: TGTGCCAGCAGTATCAGGACAGGATTTGGTGAAAAACTGTTTCTT. The V and J genes are TRBV27 and TRBJ1-4; TRBD1 aligns across 7 bases. The V gene's germline CDR1 is MNHEY and CDR2 SMNVEV (reference sequence). Losses at the gene ends were 5 bases for V and 7 bases for J; bases not matched to a gene: 10. This CDR3 has 15 residues.

This clonotype has a handful of counts. The chain employs TRBV6-1 and TRBJ1-3; TRBD1 is a possible D gene (6 bases). The V end was cut by 3 bases, the J end by 5 bases, with 8 bases between. CDR1 MNHNS and CDR2 SASEGT come from the germline V gene. The CDR3 totals 13 residues. CDR3 nucleotides: TGTGCCAGCAGTGACCGGGACAGAAACACCATATATTTT. Amino acids: CASSDRDRNTIYF.